This TCR beta chain came from a study of T cells after yellow fever vaccination. Study-wide results and caveats: Clonotypes shared by both compartments, CD4 and CD8, made up a small share.

The CDR3 is 16 residues long. The V gene lost 4 bases and the J gene lost 4 bases, with 18 bases spanning the gap. Germline V gene sequence: CDR1 SGHAT, CDR2 FQNNGV. As TCR cDNA was made by 5'RACE template switching, a universal primer site and UMIs were added. TCRdb fed the 5' RACE reads into MiXCR, producing one record per CDR3 protein. Of about 340,000 distinct CDR3 sequences in the sample, roughly 9.4% are singletons; the top ten hold 18%. About this clonotype itself: Its antigen is as yet unknown.

The clonotype was recovered from a man between 18 and 35 years old who received the YFV17D yellow fever vaccine. Sequencing was performed on PBMCs, taken on the day of the first yellow fever vaccination. The chain is built from TRBV11-2 and TRBJ2-3, with TRBD2 as a possible D gene (6 bases). The CDR3 coding sequence is TGTGCCAGCAGCTCCGGGGCACAGTGGGGGGCAGATACGCAGTATTTT. This gives the protein CASSSGAQWGADTQYF.